Following are 13 T cell receptor beta chains from one sample sequenced in a study of T cell changes during pregnancy in multiple sclerosis. This table comes from immunoSEQ multiplex PCR, and its TCRdb copy is limited to in-frame clones, with some not included. The table includes tens of thousands of clones, more than 70% detected once. The sequences come from peripheral blood, collected in the first trimester of pregnancy. Receptors originate from a female donor in good health, enrolled as a control in a pregnancy study.

This clone was seen a few times. This chain joins TRBV5-1 and TRBJ1-1; 7 bases align to TRBD1. Germline trimming cut 5 bases from V and 5 bases from J; bases unmatched to any gene: 9. The germline V gene has CDR1 SGHRS and CDR2 YFSETQ. This CDR3 has 14 amino acids. The CDR3 loop reads CASRRQGGGTEAFF. The CDR3 DNA is TGCGCCAGCAGGCGACAGGGAGGAGGAACTGAAGCTTTCTTT.

The chain is built from TRBV6-5 and TRBJ1-6, with 8 positions matching TRBD1. The CDR3 covers 16 residues. Germline-derived CDR1 and CDR2 are MNHEY and SVGAGI. Unmatched junction bases numbered 8, after V lost 0 bases and J lost 10 bases. CDR3 sequence (DNA): TGTGCCAGCAGTTACTCGACAGGGGTGGCGAGGTCACCCCTCCACTTT. Amino acid sequence: CASSYSTGVARSPLHF.

The chain employs TRBV11-1 and TRBJ2-7; TRBD1 is a possible D gene (6 bases). The CDR3 covers 13 residues. The germline V gene encodes CDR1 SGHAT and CDR2 FQDESV (reference sequence). The V end lost 6 bases, the J end lost 2 bases, and 11 bases lay between the germline ends. CDR3 in amino acids: CASRQGSTYEQYF. The CDR3 DNA reads TGTGCCAGCAGACAGGGTTCGACCTACGAGCAGTACTTC.

The genes are TRBV7-2 and TRBJ1-1; D is unclear. Trimming took off 2 bases at V and 3 bases at J, with 7 bases between the two ends. CDR3 length: 13 residues. Germline values: CDR1 SGHTA, CDR2 FQGNSA. The CDR3 sequence: CASSLTVYTEAFF. The DNA of the CDR3 is TGTGCCAGCAGCTTAACTGTATACACTGAAGCTTTCTTT.

This clone was counted between two and nine times. The chain combines TRBV5-1 with TRBJ1-1; no firm D call. This CDR3 is 14 amino acids long. The V end was cut by 0 bases, the J end by 1 base, with 7 bases between. From germline, CDR1 is SGHRS and CDR2 YFSETQ. The CDR3 loop reads CASSLGQSNTEAFF. The CDR3 DNA follows: TGCGCCAGCAGCTTGGGTCAGTCGAACACTGAAGCTTTCTTT.

The chain has TRBV11-2 and TRBJ1-2, with 7 bases aligning to TRBD1. Germline trimming cut 0 bases from V and 4 bases from J; bases unmatched to any gene: 2. The CDR3 consists of 14 residues. Per the germline V gene, CDR1 is SGHAT and CDR2 is FQNNGV. The CDR3 loop is CASSLEHRGYGYTF. DNA for the CDR3: TGTGCCAGCAGCTTAGAGCACAGGGGCTATGGCTACACCTTC.

This clone has just one count. This chain links TRBV27 with TRBJ1-1; D call uncertain. CDR3 size: 13 residues. The V end was cut by 6 bases, the J end by 7 bases, with 15 bases between. CDR1 is MNHEY and CDR2 is SMNVEV in the germline V gene (reference sequence). The CDR3 loop reads CASRAGFRGEAFF. The CDR3 coding sequence is TGTGCCAGCAGAGCCGGGTTTCGGGGTGAAGCTTTCTTT.

The chain recombines TRBV5-1 with TRBJ2-7, with a tentative D call TRBD2 (7 bases). Germline V gives CDR1 SGHRS, CDR2 YFSETQ. V gave up 3 bases and J gave up 1 base, with 26 bases separating them. The CDR3 consists of 19 residues. CDR3 amino acids: CASSWVTGTTGTISYEQYF. The CDR3 coding sequence is TGCGCCAGCAGCTGGGTCACAGGGACCACCGGGACTATTTCCTACGAGCAGTACTTC.

The J gene is TRBJ1-3, the V gene TRBV19; 8 nucleotides align to TRBD1. The J segment lost 0 bases and the V segment lost 5 bases, leaving 9 bases of the junction unmatched. The germline V gene encodes CDR1 LNHDA and CDR2 SQIVND (reference sequence). The CDR3 has 17 amino acids. The CDR3 loop reads CASSRDRPRFSGNTIYF. The DNA of the CDR3 is TGTGCCAGTAGTCGGGACAGGCCTCGATTCTCTGGAAACACCATATATTTT.

The chain combines TRBV6-1 with TRBJ2-1, with D possibly TRBD1 on 5 matching bases. Germline CDR1 reads MNHNS; CDR2 reads SASEGT. V lost 7 bases, J lost 0 bases, and 13 bases lay in between. The CDR3 runs 15 residues. The CDR3, as DNA: TGTGCCAGCATGGTCCAGGGAAGCTCCTACAATGAGCAGTTCTTC. Its translation: CASMVQGSSYNEQFF.

The rearrangement links TRBV9 to TRBJ1-3; TRBD1 matches at 8 bases. This CDR3 has 18 amino acids. Germline lookup yields CDR1 SGDLS and CDR2 YYNGEE. With V trimmed by 4 bases and J by 0 bases, 12 bases remained unmatched. This CDR3 is CASSPNPGTGGSGNTIYF. The CDR3 bases are TGTGCCAGCAGCCCCAACCCTGGGACAGGCGGCTCTGGAAACACCATATATTTT.

This sequence joins TRBV18 and TRBJ2-3; D may be TRBD2 (6 bases). From germline, CDR1 is KGHSH and CDR2 LQKENI. This CDR3 has 15 amino acids. V was clipped by 3 bases and J by 0 bases, with 10 bases between them. CDR3 amino acids: CASSPQAGSTDTQYF. CDR3 bases: TGTGCCAGCTCACCTCAGGCGGGGAGCACAGATACGCAGTATTTT. The variable domain in full, with the rest retrieved from reference TRBV18 and TRBJ2-3, is NAGVMQNPRHLVRRRGQEARLRCSPMKGHSHVYWYRQLPEEGLKFMVYLQKENIIDESGMPKERFSAEFPKEGPSILRIQQVVRGDSAAYFCASSPQAGSTDTQYFGPGTRLTVL.

CDR3: CSASDTGELFF. The CDR3 nucleotides are TGCAGTGCTAGCGACACCGGGGAGCTGTTTTTT. The chain carries TRBV20-1 and TRBJ2-2; D gene unclear. The V end was cut by 3 bases, the J end by 3 bases, with 2 bases between. Germline V gives CDR1 DFQATT, CDR2 SNEGSKA (reference sequence). The CDR3 is made up of 11 amino acids.